These 8 T cell receptor beta chains were all obtained from the same sample, sequenced in a study of blood T cells in healthy people across ages. A J-beta primer mix and a sample-barcoded 5' primer were used in a second PCR of about 6 to 12 cycles. One entry per CDR3 protein results from TCRdb running MiXCR on the 5' RACE reads. The sample yields about 650,000 distinct CDR3 sequences, 32% seen once. Sequenced material: blood. The receptors stem from an elderly woman in good health.

The chain couples TRBV18 to TRBJ2-2, with 7 positions matching TRBD1. Per the germline V gene, CDR1 is KGHSH and CDR2 is LQKENI. V lost 0 bases, J lost 7 bases, and 5 bases stayed unmatched. This CDR3 region has 15 residues. The CDR3 is CASSPPDRFNGELFF. The CDR3 DNA reads TGTGCCAGCTCACCACCGGACAGGTTTAACGGGGAGCTGTTTTTT.

Concerning this clonotype itself: The junction does not match germline at one end; this may be a read error. This rearrangement joins TRBV25-1 to TRBJ2-5, with 8 positions matching TRBD1. CDR3 length: 15 residues. The germline CDR1 and CDR2 sequences are MGHDK and SYGVNS. Written as DNA, the CDR3 is TGTGCCTGCAGTGCCACGACAGGGGCCCAAGAGACCCAGTACTTC. Translation: CACSATTGAQETQYF.

This clonotype was counted a few times. CDR3 bases: TGTGCCAGCAGCCCTGACACGGTTGGCAATCAGCCCCAGCATTTT. It codes for CASSPDTVGNQPQHF. The rearrangement joins TRBV5-5 to TRBJ1-5, with D hard to call. Germline V gives CDR1 SGHKS, CDR2 YYEKEE (reference sequence). This CDR3 is built from 15 residues. V lost 4 bases, J lost 2 bases, and 13 bases lay in between.

In regard to this clonotype: A much larger clone lies one base from this, so it may be a read error. The chain joins TRBV6-1 to TRBJ1-2; D unclear. V lost 6 bases and J lost 6, with 17 bases in between. The germline CDR1 and CDR2 sequences are MNHNS and SASEGT. This CDR3 has 14 residues. The CDR3 region has the DNA TGTGCCAGCAGGAAAAATTGGGGTTCAGATGGCTACACCTTC. It translates to CASRKNWGSDGYTF.

The table lists this clonotype with many counts. The chain recombines TRBV12-3 or TRBV12-4 with TRBJ1-6; D is ambiguous. This CDR3 is built from 12 residues. The V end was cut by 3 bases, the J end by 9 bases, with 6 bases between. This chain's CDR3 is CASSFGGSPLHF. The DNA for the CDR3 is TGTGCCAGCAGTTTCGGCGGTTCACCCCTCCACTTT.

A note on this clonotype: A clone one base away is much larger, so this may be a read error. The rearrangement joins TRBV12-5 to TRBJ2-1; 9 bases match TRBD1. V lost 6 bases and J lost 8; bases outside the gene matches: 8. CDR3 size: 14 residues. Germline V gene sequence: CDR1 LGHNT, CDR2 FRNRAP. The CDR3 DNA reads TGTGCTAGTGGAAAGGGACAGGGTTGCGATGAGCAGTTCTTC. Its translation: CASGKGQGCDEQFF.

This chain connects TRBV7-2 to TRBJ2-1; D is perhaps TRBD1 (5 bases). The germline V gene encodes CDR1 SGHTA and CDR2 FQGNSA. The CDR3 loop spans 17 amino acids. Trimming left V 5 bases short and J 2 bases short, with 19 bases between. DNA of the CDR3: TGTGCCAGCAGCGATTCTAGGCGCAGGGTCCCCTACAATGAGCAGTTCTTC. This codes for CASSDSRRRVPYNEQFF.

This clonotype was seen just once. The J gene is TRBJ2-7, the V gene TRBV20-1; D gene ambiguous. Looked up from germline, CDR1 is DFQATT and CDR2 is SNEGSKA (reference sequence). The CDR3 has 14 residues. Trimming removed 5 bases at V and 0 bases at J, with 14 bases between. The CDR3 loop reads CSALLTVISYEQYF. CDR3 coding DNA: TGCAGTGCTCTACTAACCGTAATCTCCTACGAGCAGTACTTC.